These 7 T cell receptor beta chains originate from one sample sequenced in a study of cytomegalovirus exposure and HLA in healthy donors. Researchers ran the PCR with 60 Vbeta and 13 Jbeta primers. This table comes from immunoSEQ multiplex PCR, and its TCRdb copy is limited to in-frame clones, with some not included. The sample lists 35,000 to 50,000 clones, around 58% occurring once. Specimen: PBMCs. The receptors originated from a man aged 55 to 70 in good health and CMV-seropositive.

A few counts support this clone. The J gene is TRBJ2-1, the V gene TRBV5-1, with 14 bases identical to TRBD2. V shed 4 bases, J shed 5 bases, and the junction held 2 bases outside the gene matches. The CDR3 length is 15 residues. Germline CDR1 reads SGHRS; CDR2 reads YFSETQ. As DNA, the CDR3 is TGCGCCAGCAGCCCGACTAGCGGGAGGGACAATGAGCAGTTCTTC. It translates to CASSPTSGRDNEQFF.

The V call is TRBV19, the J call TRBJ1-1; D is possibly TRBD1 (6 bases). The germline V gene encodes CDR1 LNHDA and CDR2 SQIVND (reference sequence). The CDR3 sequence is 14 residues long. V dropped 8 bases and J dropped 0 bases, with 13 bases sitting between them. This CDR3 reads CASDRGDMNTEAFF. The CDR3, as DNA: TGTGCCAGTGACCGAGGGGACATGAACACTGAAGCTTTCTTT. The whole variable domain, filled in from reference TRBV19 and TRBJ1-1, reads DGGITQSPKYLFRKEGQNVTLSCEQNLNHDAMYWYRQDPGQGLRLIYYSQIVNDFQKGDIAEGYSVSREKKESFPLTVTSAQKNPTAFYLCASDRGDMNTEAFFGQGTRLTVV.

This clone was seen a handful of times. V is TRBV9 and J is TRBJ1-4, with D uncertain. Per the germline V gene, CDR1 is SGDLS and CDR2 is YYNGEE. The CDR3 runs 15 residues. Trimming took 4 bases from V and 5 from J, leaving 15 bases between them. The CDR3 region is CASSSHSGRNEKLFF. CDR3 coding DNA: TGTGCCAGCAGCTCTCATAGCGGCCGAAATGAAAAACTGTTTTTT.

This clone was counted once. The J gene is TRBJ2-7, the V gene TRBV7-8; TRBD2 matches 7 bases. V shed 5 bases and J 7 bases; nucleotides not matched to a gene: 5. Germline CDR1 and CDR2: SGHVS and FQNEAQ. CDR3 length: 12 residues. The CDR3 sequence is CASSPAGEEQYF. CDR3 bases: TGTGCCAGCAGCCCCGCGGGGGAGGAGCAGTACTTC.

The rearrangement links TRBV13 to TRBJ2-1, with 9 nucleotides matching TRBD1. V gave up 3 bases and J gave up 3 bases; unmatched junction bases: 3. CDR1 PRHDT and CDR2 FYEKMQ come from the germline V gene (reference sequence). CDR3 length: 15 residues. CDR3 nucleotide sequence: TGTGCCAGCAGCTTCGACAGGGGGGACTACAATGAGCAGTTCTTC. Encoded protein: CASSFDRGDYNEQFF.

The rearrangement uses TRBV18 and TRBJ1-2; 12 bases are shared with TRBD1. V shed 0 bases, J shed 8 bases, and the junction held 4 bases outside the gene matches. The CDR3 is made up of 15 amino acids. The germline V gene encodes CDR1 KGHSH and CDR2 LQKENI. CDR3 nucleotide sequence: TGTGCCAGCTCACCACCGGGACAGGGGGCGCGGGGCTACACCTTC. As protein: CASSPPGQGARGYTF.

The chain combines TRBV29-1 with TRBJ2-3, with 11 bases identical to TRBD2. The CDR3 loop spans 13 amino acids. V lost 7 bases and J lost 4; bases outside the gene matches: 4. Germline values: CDR1 SQVTM, CDR2 ANQGSEA. CDR3 DNA sequence: TGCAGCGGGGGGACTAGCGGCGCAGATACGCAGTATTTT. It encodes CSGGTSGADTQYF.